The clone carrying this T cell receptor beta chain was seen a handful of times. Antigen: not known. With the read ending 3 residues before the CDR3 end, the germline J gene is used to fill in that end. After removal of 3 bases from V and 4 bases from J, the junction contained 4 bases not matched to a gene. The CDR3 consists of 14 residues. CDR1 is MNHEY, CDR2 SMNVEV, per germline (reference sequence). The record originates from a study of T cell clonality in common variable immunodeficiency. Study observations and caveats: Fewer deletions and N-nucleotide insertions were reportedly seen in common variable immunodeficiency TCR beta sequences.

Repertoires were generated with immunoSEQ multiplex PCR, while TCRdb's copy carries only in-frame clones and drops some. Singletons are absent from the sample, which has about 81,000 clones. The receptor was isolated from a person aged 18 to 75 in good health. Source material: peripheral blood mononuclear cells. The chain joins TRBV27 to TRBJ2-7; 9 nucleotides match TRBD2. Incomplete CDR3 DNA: TGTGCCAGCAGTTTTAGCGGGAGTAGGTACGAG. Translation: CASSFSGSRYE. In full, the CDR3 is CASSFSGSRYEQYF.